One sample yielded the 4 T cell receptor beta chains listed below, sequenced in a study of T cell clonality in common variable immunodeficiency. Here immunoSEQ multiplex PCR was the method, and the copy in TCRdb shows in-frame clones only, minus some. This sample comprises roughly 32,000 clones, none seen once only. Specimen: peripheral blood mononuclear cells. These receptors were obtained from a person between 18 and 75 years old in good health.

By proportion, this clone is medium-sized (0.01 to 0.1%). Partial CDR3 DNA: TGTGCCAGCAGTGACAGGGGGCACACCGGGGAG. Translated, it gives CASSDRGHTGE. The entire CDR3 reads CASSDRGHTGELFF. The V call is TRBV5-4, the J call TRBJ2-2, with 10 bases aligning to TRBD1. The read gets to within 3 residues of the CDR3 end, and the germline J gene fills in the rest. CDR1 is SGHNT, CDR2 YYREEE, per germline (reference sequence). The CDR3 covers 14 residues. The V and J ends lost 5 bases and 3 bases, in that order; junction bases with no gene match: 1.

Of note for this clone: A read error may explain this, as a much larger clone is one base away. The read halts 3 residues ahead of the CDR3 end, with the missing end drawn from the germline J gene. The genes are TRBV7-9 and TRBJ2-2; 7 bases match TRBD2. This CDR3 has 13 amino acids. The trim removed 5 bases at V and 6 bases at J, leaving 3 bases unmatched. Germline values: CDR1 SEHNR, CDR2 FQNEAQ (reference sequence). The part of the CDR3 DNA that was read is TGTGCCAGCAGCCCCCGGGGGGCCGGGGAG. It is translated as CASSPRGAGE. The CDR3 in full is CASSPRGAGELFF.

This clone was seen repeatedly, ten times or more. This CDR3 is CASSMRTDTQYF. The covered CDR3 bases are TGTGCCAGTAGTATGCGAACAGATACG. The J gene is TRBJ2-3, the V gene TRBV19; D is unresolved. The read terminates 3 residues before the CDR3 end, so the remaining end is supplied by the germline J gene. Germline V gene sequence: CDR1 LNHDA, CDR2 SQIVND (reference sequence). Trimming pared 3 bases from V and 3 bases from J, leaving 4 bases between. This CDR3 contains 12 residues.

This clone was recorded at least ten times. The CDR3 end is not reached by the read, which stops 3 residues before it; the germline J gene fills it in. V is TRBV5-1 and J is TRBJ1-1; 9 bases agree with TRBD1. The ends lost 1 base at V and 7 bases at J; junction bases unmatched: 5. This CDR3 spans 14 amino acids. CDR1 is SGHRS and CDR2 is YFSETQ in the germline V gene. Incomplete CDR3 DNA: TGCGCCAGCAGCTTGCTGGGACAGGGAGGTGAA. This sequence encodes CASSLLGQGGE. The full CDR3 reads CASSLLGQGGEAFF.